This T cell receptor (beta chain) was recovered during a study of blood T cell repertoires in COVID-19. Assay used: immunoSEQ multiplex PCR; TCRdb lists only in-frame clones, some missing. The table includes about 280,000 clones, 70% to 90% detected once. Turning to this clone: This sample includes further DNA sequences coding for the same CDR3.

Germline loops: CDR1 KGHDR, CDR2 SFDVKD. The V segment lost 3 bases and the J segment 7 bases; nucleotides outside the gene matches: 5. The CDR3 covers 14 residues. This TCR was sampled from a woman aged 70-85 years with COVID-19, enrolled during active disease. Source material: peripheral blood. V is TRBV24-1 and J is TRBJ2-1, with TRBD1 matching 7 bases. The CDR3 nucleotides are TGTGCCACCAGTGATCCAAGACAGGGAAATGAGCAGTTCTTC. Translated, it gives CATSDPRQGNEQFF.